Ten or more counts support the clone carrying this T cell receptor (beta chain). Its specificity is not known. There are 16 residues in the CDR3. Per germline, CDR1 SEHNR and CDR2 FQNEAQ (reference sequence). J gave up 5 bases and V 5 bases, and 12 bases lay outside the gene matches. Specified time point: newly diagnosed GD, antithyroid drugs for less than 3 months. PBMC RNA served as the TCR library source. An endocrinology department in Xi'an, China, recruited the patients. HTBI primers from iRepertoire and Arm-PCR of CDR3 regions yielded the TCR beta libraries. TCRdb passed the multiplex PCR reads through MiXCR, listing each CDR3 protein once. The sample contains about 620,000 distinct CDR3 sequences, 16% of which appear only once. This entry belongs to a study of regulatory T cells in long-lasting Graves disease. The overall study: Patients newly diagnosed with Graves' had been on antithyroid drugs for under 3 months. Study results and caveats: Persistent Graves' patients showed less TCR diversity than newly diagnosed patients showed.

In addition, the sample was reused for a study of T cells in Graves' hyperthyroidism and ophthalmopathy.

This clonotype originated in a woman aged 25-40 years with Graves disease. The source was peripheral blood mononuclear cells (PBMCs), collected at new diagnosis, from a patient treated with antithyroid drugs. The chain carries TRBV7-9 and TRBJ2-1; 7 bases map to TRBD2. CDR3 bases: TGTGCCAGCAGCCCGTCGCTAGCGGAAACAGACAATGAGCAGTTCTTC. It is translated as CASSPSLAETDNEQFF. Full variable domain (remainder filled in from reference TRBV7-9 and TRBJ2-1): DTGVSQNPRHKITKRGQNVTFRCDPISEHNRLYWYRQTLGQGPEFLTYFQNEAQLEKSRLLSDRFSAERPKGSFSTLEIQRTEQGDSAMYLCASSPSLAETDNEQFFGPGTRLTVL.